This TCR beta chain was documented in a study of CD8+ T cells in alopecia areata. Treatment described: oral pan-JAK inhibitor, 5-10 mg twice daily. RNA extraction was followed by reverse transcription into cDNA, which acted as the sequencing template. Sequencing used immunoSEQ multiplex PCR; TCRdb keeps in-frame clones, though not all of them. This sample has about 200,000 clones, with less than 75% found just once. Trimming cost V 11 bases and J 2 bases; bases outside gene matches: 9. The CDR3 length is 14 residues. Per germline, CDR1 MNHNS and CDR2 SASEGT. The V call is TRBV6-1, the J call TRBJ2-3; 8 positions match TRBD1. This specimen consisted of CD4+ T cells sorted from blood, obtained at week 4, from a patient treated with tofacitinib. This receptor was identified in a human donor with alopecia areata. This CDR3 is CAGQGQYSTDTQYF. As DNA, the CDR3 is TGTGCCGGACAGGGACAGTACTCCACAGATACGCAGTATTTT.